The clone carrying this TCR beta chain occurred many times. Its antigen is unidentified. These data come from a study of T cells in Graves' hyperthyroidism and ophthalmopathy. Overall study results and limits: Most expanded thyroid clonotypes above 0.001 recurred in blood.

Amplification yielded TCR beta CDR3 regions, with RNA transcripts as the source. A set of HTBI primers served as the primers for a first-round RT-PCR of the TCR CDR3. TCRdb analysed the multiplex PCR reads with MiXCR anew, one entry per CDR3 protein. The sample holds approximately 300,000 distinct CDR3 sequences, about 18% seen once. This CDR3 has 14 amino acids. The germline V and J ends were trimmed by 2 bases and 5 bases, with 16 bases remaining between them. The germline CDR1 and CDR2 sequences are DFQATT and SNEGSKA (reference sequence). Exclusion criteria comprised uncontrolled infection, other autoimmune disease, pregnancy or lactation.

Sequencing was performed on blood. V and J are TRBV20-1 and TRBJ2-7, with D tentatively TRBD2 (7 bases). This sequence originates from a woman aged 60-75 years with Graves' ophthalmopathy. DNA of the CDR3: TGCAGTGCTAGACCGATTAGAGGGGGGGACGAGCAGTACTTC. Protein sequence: CSARPIRGGDEQYF.